The T cell receptor beta chain under discussion was sequenced for a study of T cell responses to AZD1222 COVID-19 vaccine. Regarding the study as a whole: Baseline seropositivity occurred in only a handful of AZD1222 recipients. Spike-specific TCR breadth and depth were elevated following two AZD1222 doses.

Profiled with immunoSEQ multiplex PCR; TCRdb holds only in-frame clones, not every one. The repertoire holds more than 100,000 clones, with 85% to 95% as singletons. Points on this clone: The antigen is undetermined.

V lost 4 bases and J lost 4; bases outside the gene matches: 9. Germline CDR1 is SGHAT and CDR2 is FQNNGV. The CDR3 is 15 amino acids. This chain links TRBV11-2 with TRBJ1-2, with 7 bases matching TRBD1. This receptor was identified in an adult in good health. Sequences were derived from peripheral blood, sampled on day 0 of AZD1222 vaccination. CDR3 in DNA: TGTGCCAGCAGCTCATGGGGACAGCCAGTCTATGGCTACACCTTC. Protein product: CASSSWGQPVYGYTF.